A single sample gave rise to the 24 T cell receptor beta chains below, sequenced in a study of shared clonotypes between healthy human individuals. Generated by immunoSEQ multiplex PCR, the TCRdb table keeps only in-frame clones and is missing some. The sample yields about 490,000 clones, approximately 80% seen once. The sample taken for sequencing was PBMCs. The receptors here all came from a woman between 40 and 50 years old in good health. Some clones in this sample may be carry-over from other donors' samples.

J is TRBJ1-1 and V is TRBV11-2; D ambiguous. The CDR3 totals 14 residues. With 5 bases removed from V and 0 bases from J, the gap between germline ends came to 10 bases. Germline assignment: CDR1 SGHAT and CDR2 FQNNGV. The CDR3 bases are TGTGCCAGCAGCGCCGGTGGGATGAACACTGAAGCTTTCTTT. This codes for CASSAGGMNTEAFF.

The rearrangement joins TRBV11-2 to TRBJ1-2, with 11 bases that match TRBD1. The CDR3 length is 14 residues. CDR1 is SGHAT and CDR2 is FQNNGV in the germline V gene. The ends lost 5 bases at V and 4 bases at J; junction bases unmatched: 3. CDR3 coding DNA: TGTGCCAGCAGCCGGACAGGGGGCAGCTATGGCTACACCTTC. It codes for CASSRTGGSYGYTF.

As for this clone: This may be a read error, as it is one base from a much larger clone. The chain carries TRBV7-3 and TRBJ2-1; TRBD2 matches at 11 bases. After removal of 0 bases from V and 8 bases from J, the junction contained 3 bases not matched to a gene. The CDR3 runs to 15 residues. Germline V gene sequence: CDR1 SGHTA, CDR2 FQGTGA. The CDR3 loop is CASSLTASGRYEQFF. In DNA, the CDR3 is TGTGCCAGCAGCTTAACGGCTAGCGGGAGGTATGAGCAGTTCTTC.

This clone was detected a few times. The genes are TRBV6-5 and TRBJ2-7; 11 bases fit TRBD1. In germline, CDR1 is MNHEY, CDR2 SVGAGI. The CDR3 is 14 amino acids. The V segment lost 4 bases and the J segment 2 bases; nucleotides outside the gene matches: 1. Here the CDR3 DNA reads TGTGCCAGCAGTTTGGACAGGGGGCCCTACGAGCAGTACTTC. The encoded protein is CASSLDRGPYEQYF.

V usage is TRBV29-1 and J usage is TRBJ2-7; possible D gene TRBD1, 5 bases. In germline, CDR1 is SQVTM, CDR2 ANQGSEA. The CDR3 runs 14 residues. The ends were cut back, 6 bases at V and 0 bases at J, with 15 bases in the middle. The CDR3, as DNA: TGCAGCGTCATCGACAGAGGAAGCTCCTACGAGCAGTACTTC. Translation: CSVIDRGSSYEQYF.

This chain links TRBV7-9 with TRBJ1-4; tentative D call: TRBD1 (6 bases). This CDR3 has 14 residues. The germline V and J ends were trimmed by 5 bases and 4 bases, with 11 bases remaining between them. In germline, CDR1 is SEHNR, CDR2 FQNEAQ (reference sequence). The CDR3 loop is CASSPGANNEKLFF. In DNA, the CDR3 is TGTGCCAGCAGCCCAGGGGCGAATAATGAAAAACTGTTTTTT.

The rearrangement links TRBV10-3 to TRBJ1-1; no clear D. V shed 6 bases and J shed 1 base, with 9 bases lying between them. CDR1 ENHRY and CDR2 SYGVKD come from the germline V gene. CDR3 length: 13 residues. This CDR3 reads CAIRGRANTEAFF. The CDR3 region has the DNA TGTGCCATCAGGGGCCGGGCGAACACTGAAGCTTTCTTT.

Regarding this clone: A far bigger clonotype differs at one base, so this is likely a read error. The genes are TRBV28 and TRBJ2-7; D is ambiguous. Trimming cost V 3 bases and J 0 bases, with 21 bases left between them. Germline assignment: CDR1 MDHEN and CDR2 SYDVKM. This CDR3 contains 18 residues. This chain's CDR3 is CASSFIFPGRLRSYEQYF. The DNA of the CDR3 is TGTGCCAGCAGTTTTATATTCCCCGGGCGGCTCCGCTCCTACGAGCAGTACTTC.

This rearrangement joins TRBV5-1 to TRBJ2-1; 7 bases match TRBD2. The trim removed 0 bases at V and 0 bases at J, leaving 3 bases unmatched. The CDR3 sequence is 16 residues long. Germline V CDR1 and CDR2: SGHRS, YFSETQ. In nucleotides, the CDR3 is TGCGCCAGCAGCTTGGTTGGCGGGAGCTCCTACAATGAGCAGTTCTTC. Its protein is CASSLVGGSSYNEQFF.

The J gene is TRBJ2-7, the V gene TRBV30; 8 nucleotides line up with TRBD1. The ends lost 2 bases at V and 3 bases at J; junction bases unmatched: 6. Germline V gene sequence: CDR1 GTSNPN, CDR2 SVGIG (reference sequence). This CDR3 spans 14 amino acids. Written as DNA, the CDR3 is TGTGCCTGGAGTCAGACAGGGGTGGTCTACGAGCAGTACTTC. Protein: CAWSQTGVVYEQYF. The variable domain in full, with the rest retrieved from reference TRBV30 and TRBJ2-7, is SQTIHQWPATLVQPVGSPLSLECTVEGTSNPNLYWYRQAAGRGLQLLFYSVGIGQISSEVPQNLSASRPQDRQFILSSKKLLLSDSGFYLCAWSQTGVVYEQYFGPGTRLTVT.

This clone has a handful of counts. The rearrangement joins TRBV4-2 to TRBJ2-3; the D gene is possibly TRBD2 (6 bases). The V gene lost 1 base and the J gene lost 2 bases, with 13 bases spanning the gap. CDR3 size: 16 residues. The germline V gene encodes CDR1 LGHNA and CDR2 YNFKEQ. In DNA form, the CDR3 reads TGTGCCAGCAGCCAAGGGGGCGGGACTCCCACAGATACGCAGTATTTT. Amino acid sequence: CASSQGGGTPTDTQYF.

As to this clone: Other DNA sequences within the sample encode an identical CDR3. The V call is TRBV7-3, the J call TRBJ2-1; 14 bases line up with TRBD2. Germline lookup yields CDR1 SGHTA and CDR2 FQGTGA. This CDR3 is 15 amino acids long. The J segment lost 7 bases and the V segment lost 3 bases, leaving 2 bases of the junction unmatched. CDR3 loop: CASSFRTSGRNEQFF. The CDR3 DNA follows: TGTGCCAGCAGCTTTAGGACTAGCGGGAGGAATGAGCAGTTCTTC.

The rearrangement links TRBV10-3 to TRBJ1-1; D possibly corresponds to TRBD1 (6 bases). This CDR3 spans 15 amino acids. Trimming stripped 2 bases from V and 3 bases from J, with 13 bases between. Germline V lookup: CDR1 ENHRY, CDR2 SYGVKD. The CDR3 spells CAISEGGAIYTEAFF. The DNA of the CDR3 is TGTGCCATCAGTGAGGGGGGGGCGATTTACACTGAAGCTTTCTTT.

V usage is TRBV7-6 and J usage is TRBJ2-3; D is unclear. Germline V gene data show CDR1 as SGHVS and CDR2 as FNYEAQ. This CDR3 has 14 amino acids. Trimming stripped 4 bases from V and 2 bases from J, with 10 bases between. The CDR3 loop is CASSSINPTDTQYF. CDR3 bases: TGTGCCAGCAGCTCAATCAACCCCACAGATACGCAGTATTTT.

This chain connects TRBV7-2 to TRBJ2-1, with 10 positions matching TRBD2. The CDR3 spans 14 residues. Germline V gives CDR1 SGHTA, CDR2 FQGNSA. The V segment lost 3 bases and the J segment 10 bases; nucleotides outside the gene matches: 6. CDR3 DNA sequence: TGTGCCAGCAGCTTGTCTCCGGGACTAGCGGAGCAGTTCTTC. Its translation: CASSLSPGLAEQFF.

This chain uses TRBV5-1 with TRBJ2-7; 7 bases map to TRBD2. J gave up 2 bases and V 7 bases, and 9 bases lay outside the gene matches. From germline, CDR1 is SGHRS and CDR2 YFSETQ. CDR3 length: 14 residues. Here the CDR3 reads CASQTIAGPYEQYF. The CDR3 DNA is TGCGCCAGCCAAACCATAGCGGGTCCCTACGAGCAGTACTTC.

This clone was picked up a small number of times. This chain connects TRBV6-5 to TRBJ1-2; 10 bases align to TRBD1. Germline V lookup: CDR1 MNHEY, CDR2 SVGAGI. The CDR3 spans 15 residues. The V and J ends lost 6 bases and 6 bases, in that order; junction bases with no gene match: 10. The CDR3 loop reads CASSSDRGRANGYTF. Written as DNA, the CDR3 is TGTGCCAGCAGCTCCGACAGGGGGCGCGCAAATGGCTACACCTTC.

The chain combines TRBV19 with TRBJ1-5, with 8 bases that match TRBD1. Germline V gene data show CDR1 as LNHDA and CDR2 as SQIVND (reference sequence). The CDR3 covers 15 residues. The J segment lost 7 bases and the V segment lost 2 bases, leaving 7 bases of the junction unmatched. CDR3: CASSIRTGRAQPQHF. In nucleotides, the CDR3 is TGTGCCAGTAGTATAAGGACAGGGCGAGCCCAGCCCCAGCATTTT.

This clone was observed a handful of times. A much larger clone is a single base away; this may be a read error. The same CDR3 can be traced to other DNA sequences in this sample. This chain uses TRBV2 with TRBJ1-1; the D is unclear. The CDR3 is made up of 14 amino acids. CDR1 and CDR2 from the germline V gene are SNHLY and FYNNEI. CDR3 in DNA: TGCGCCAGCAGTGAAAATAGGGATTTAGTTGAAGCTTTCTTT. This gives the protein CASSENRDLVEAFF.

Remarks on this clone: It differs at one base from a far larger clone, so likely a read error. The J gene is TRBJ2-3, the V gene TRBV30; D gene ambiguous. This CDR3 is 12 amino acids long. In germline, CDR1 is GTSNPN, CDR2 SVGIG (reference sequence). V gave up 3 bases and J gave up 4 bases, with 8 bases separating them. The DNA of the CDR3 is TGTGCCTGGAGCACAAGCGCAGATACGCAGTATTTT. Translating gives CAWSTSADTQYF.

The chain carries TRBV29-1 and TRBJ2-7, with no clear D. From germline, CDR1 is SQVTM and CDR2 ANQGSEA. The CDR3 runs to 12 residues. V was shortened by 6 bases and J by 3 bases, with 12 bases between the two germline ends. The CDR3 DNA follows: TGCAGCGTAGACATTCCCGGCTACGAGCAGTACTTC. It specifies CSVDIPGYEQYF.

The V call is TRBV6-1, the J call TRBJ1-2; D is ambiguous. Between the trimmed V and J ends, which lost 6 bases and 2 bases, there was a span of 10 bases. CDR3 length: 13 residues. Per germline, CDR1 MNHNS and CDR2 SASEGT. The CDR3 nucleotides read TGTGCCAGCAGGCAGGACGGGAACTATGGCTACACCTTC. It encodes CASRQDGNYGYTF.

This clone is a singleton in its sample. V is TRBV19 and J is TRBJ1-5; D is undetermined. The CDR3 is 14 residues long. Germline V CDR1 and CDR2: LNHDA, SQIVND (reference sequence). The V end was cut by 4 bases, the J end by 2 bases, with 9 bases between. CDR3 in DNA: TGTGCCAGTAGTACAGGAACGGGCAATCAGCCCCAGCATTTT. This gives the protein CASSTGTGNQPQHF.

Note on this clone: A much bigger clone sits one base away, suggesting this may be a read error. Within the sample, other DNA sequences also encode this same CDR3. The rearrangement links TRBV19 to TRBJ1-1, with D maybe TRBD1 (5 bases). CDR3 length: 13 amino acids. Germline V gene lookup returns CDR1 LNHDA and CDR2 SQIVND (reference sequence). The CDR3 DNA is TGCGCCAGTAGTTCAGGGCTCAACACTGAAGCTTTCTTT. Encoded protein: CASSSGLNTEAFF.